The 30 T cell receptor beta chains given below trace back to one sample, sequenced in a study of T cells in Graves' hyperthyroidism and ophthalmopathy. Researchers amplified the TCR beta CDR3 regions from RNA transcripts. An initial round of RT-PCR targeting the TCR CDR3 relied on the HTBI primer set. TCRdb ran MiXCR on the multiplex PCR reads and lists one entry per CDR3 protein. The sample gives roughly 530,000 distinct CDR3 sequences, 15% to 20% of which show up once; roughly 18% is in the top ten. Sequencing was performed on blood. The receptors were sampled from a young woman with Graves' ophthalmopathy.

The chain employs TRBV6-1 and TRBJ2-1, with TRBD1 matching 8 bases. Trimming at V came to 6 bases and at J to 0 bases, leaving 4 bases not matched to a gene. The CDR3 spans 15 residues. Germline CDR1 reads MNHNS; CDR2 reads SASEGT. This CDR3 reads CASRLGTGSYNEQFF. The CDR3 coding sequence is TGTGCCAGCAGACTCGGGACAGGCTCCTACAATGAGCAGTTCTTC.

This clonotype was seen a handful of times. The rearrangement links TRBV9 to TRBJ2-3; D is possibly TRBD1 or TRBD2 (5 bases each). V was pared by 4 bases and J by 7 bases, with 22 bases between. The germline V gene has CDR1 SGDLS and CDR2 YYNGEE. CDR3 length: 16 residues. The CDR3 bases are TGTGCCAGCAGCCCCTACCCCGGGGCTCGGGGAAATACGCAGTATTTT. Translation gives CASSPYPGARGNTQYF.

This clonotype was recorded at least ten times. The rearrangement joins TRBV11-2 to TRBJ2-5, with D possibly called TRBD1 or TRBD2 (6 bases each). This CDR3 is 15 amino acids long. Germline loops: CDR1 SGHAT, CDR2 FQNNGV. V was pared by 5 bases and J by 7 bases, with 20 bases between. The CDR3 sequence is CASSPIRDIGGTQYF. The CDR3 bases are TGTGCCAGCAGCCCCATCAGGGACATCGGGGGGACCCAGTACTTC. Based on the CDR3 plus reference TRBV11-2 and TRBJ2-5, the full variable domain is EAGVAQSPRYKIIEKRQSVAFWCNPISGHATLYWYQQILGQGPKLLIQFQNNGVVDDSQLPKDRFSAERLKGVDSTLKIQPAKLEDSAVYLCASSPIRDIGGTQYFGPGTRLLVL.

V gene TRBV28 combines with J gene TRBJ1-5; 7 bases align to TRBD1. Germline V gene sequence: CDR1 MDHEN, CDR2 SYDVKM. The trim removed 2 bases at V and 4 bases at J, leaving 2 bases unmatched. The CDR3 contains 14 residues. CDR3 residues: CASSLRGQNQPQHF. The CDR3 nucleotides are TGTGCCAGCAGTTTAAGGGGGCAAAATCAGCCCCAGCATTTT. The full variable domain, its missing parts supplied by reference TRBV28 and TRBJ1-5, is DVKVTQSSRYLVKRTGEKVFLECVQDMDHENMFWYRQDPGLGLRLIYFSYDVKMKEKGDIPEGYSVSREKKERFSLILESASTNQTSMYLCASSLRGQNQPQHFGDGTRLSIL.

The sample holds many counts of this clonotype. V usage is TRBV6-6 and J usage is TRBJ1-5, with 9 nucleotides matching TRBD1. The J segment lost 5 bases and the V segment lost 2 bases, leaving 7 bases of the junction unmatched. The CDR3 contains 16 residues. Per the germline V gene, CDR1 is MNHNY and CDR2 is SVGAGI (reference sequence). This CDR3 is CASSYTGGARYQPQHF. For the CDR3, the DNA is TGTGCCAGCAGTTACACAGGGGGCGCGCGGTATCAGCCCCAGCATTTT.

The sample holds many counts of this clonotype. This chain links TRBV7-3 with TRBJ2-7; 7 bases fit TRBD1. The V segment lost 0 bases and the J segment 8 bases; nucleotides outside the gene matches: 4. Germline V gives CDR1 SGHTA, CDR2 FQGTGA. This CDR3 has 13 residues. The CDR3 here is CASSLTSQGQQYF. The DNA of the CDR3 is TGTGCCAGCAGCTTAACGTCACAGGGGCAGCAGTACTTC.

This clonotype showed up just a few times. Here the CDR3 reads CSARDGLAAQETQYF. The CDR3 DNA follows: TGCAGTGCTAGAGATGGGTTAGCGGCTCAAGAGACCCAGTACTTC. The V call is TRBV20-1, the J call TRBJ2-5; D perhaps matches TRBD2 (6 bases). From germline, CDR1 is DFQATT and CDR2 SNEGSKA (reference sequence). The CDR3 covers 15 residues. Trimming removed 0 bases at V and 2 bases at J, with 13 bases between.

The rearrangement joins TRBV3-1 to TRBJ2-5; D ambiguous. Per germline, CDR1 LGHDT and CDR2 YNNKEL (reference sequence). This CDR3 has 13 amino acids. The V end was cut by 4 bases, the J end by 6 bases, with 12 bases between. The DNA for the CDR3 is TGTGCCAGCAGCCCCTCCCCAGTCCAGACCCAGTACTTC. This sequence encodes CASSPSPVQTQYF.

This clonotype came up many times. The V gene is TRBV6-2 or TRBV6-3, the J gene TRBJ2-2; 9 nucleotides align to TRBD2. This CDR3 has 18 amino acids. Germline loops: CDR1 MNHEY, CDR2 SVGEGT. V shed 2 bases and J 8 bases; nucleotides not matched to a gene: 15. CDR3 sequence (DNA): TGTGCCAGCAGTTACGGGCGAGTAGCGGGAGATGCACAAGGGGAGCTGTTTTTT. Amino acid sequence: CASSYGRVAGDAQGELFF.

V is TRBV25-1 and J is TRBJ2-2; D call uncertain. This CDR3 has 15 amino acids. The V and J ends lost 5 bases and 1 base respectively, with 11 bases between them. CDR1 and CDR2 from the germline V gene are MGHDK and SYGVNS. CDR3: CASSSTDGNTGELFF. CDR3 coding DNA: TGTGCCAGCAGTTCCACGGACGGGAACACCGGGGAGCTGTTTTTT. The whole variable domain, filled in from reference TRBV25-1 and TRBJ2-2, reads EADIYQTPRYLVIGTGKKITLECSQTMGHDKMYWYQQDPGMELHLIHYSYGVNSTEKGDLSSESTVSRIRTEHFPLTLESARPSHTSQYLCASSSTDGNTGELFFGEGSRLTVL.

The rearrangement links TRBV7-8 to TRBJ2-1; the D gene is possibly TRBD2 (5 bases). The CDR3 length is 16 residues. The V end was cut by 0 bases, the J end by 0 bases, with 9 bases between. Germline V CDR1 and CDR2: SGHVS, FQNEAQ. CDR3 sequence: CASSLAGISSYNEQFF. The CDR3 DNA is TGTGCCAGCAGCTTAGCCGGGATCAGCTCCTACAATGAGCAGTTCTTC.

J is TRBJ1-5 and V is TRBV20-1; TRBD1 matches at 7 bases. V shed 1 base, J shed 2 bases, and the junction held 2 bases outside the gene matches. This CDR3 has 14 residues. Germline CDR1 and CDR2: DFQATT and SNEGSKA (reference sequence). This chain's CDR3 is CSARGGTGNQPQHF. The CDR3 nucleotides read TGCAGTGCTAGAGGGGGGACAGGCAATCAGCCCCAGCATTTT.

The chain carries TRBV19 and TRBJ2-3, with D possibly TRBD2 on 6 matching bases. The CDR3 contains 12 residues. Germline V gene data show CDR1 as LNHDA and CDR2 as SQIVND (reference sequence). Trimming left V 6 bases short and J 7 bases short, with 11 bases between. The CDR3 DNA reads TGTGCCAGTAGCCGGACTAAAAATACGCAGTATTTT. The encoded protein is CASSRTKNTQYF.

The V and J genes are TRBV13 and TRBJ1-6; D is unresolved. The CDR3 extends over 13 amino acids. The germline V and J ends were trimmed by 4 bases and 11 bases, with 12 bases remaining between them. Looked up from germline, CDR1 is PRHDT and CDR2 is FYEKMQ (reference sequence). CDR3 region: CASSSPGQAPLHF. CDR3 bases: TGTGCCAGCAGCTCCCCGGGCCAGGCACCCCTCCACTTT.

CDR3 loop: CASSKKLAGNTGELFF. The CDR3 DNA reads TGTGCCAGTAGTAAAAAGCTAGCGGGGAACACCGGGGAGCTGTTTTTT. This chain joins TRBV19 and TRBJ2-2; 8 nucleotides align to TRBD2. V gave up 4 bases and J gave up 1 base; unmatched junction bases: 5. CDR1 is LNHDA, CDR2 SQIVND, per germline (reference sequence). The CDR3 is made up of 16 amino acids.

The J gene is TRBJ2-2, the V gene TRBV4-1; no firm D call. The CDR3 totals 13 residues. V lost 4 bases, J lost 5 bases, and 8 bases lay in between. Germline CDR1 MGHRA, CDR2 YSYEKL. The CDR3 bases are TGCGCCAGCAGCCCCGTTCATACCGGGGAGCTGTTTTTT. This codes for CASSPVHTGELFF.

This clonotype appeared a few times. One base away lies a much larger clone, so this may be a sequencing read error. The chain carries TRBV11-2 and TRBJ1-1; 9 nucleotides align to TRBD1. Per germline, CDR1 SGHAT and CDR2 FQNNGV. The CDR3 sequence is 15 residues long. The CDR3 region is CASSGWDRENTEASF. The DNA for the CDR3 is TGTGCCAGCAGCGGCTGGGACAGGGAGAACACTGAAGCTTCCTTT.

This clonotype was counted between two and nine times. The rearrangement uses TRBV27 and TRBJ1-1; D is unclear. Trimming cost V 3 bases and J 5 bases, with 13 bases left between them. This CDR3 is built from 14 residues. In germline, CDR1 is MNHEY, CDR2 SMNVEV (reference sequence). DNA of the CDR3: TGTGCCAGCAGTTTTCGTCCCGGAGGGACTGAAGCTTTCTTT. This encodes CASSFRPGGTEAFF.

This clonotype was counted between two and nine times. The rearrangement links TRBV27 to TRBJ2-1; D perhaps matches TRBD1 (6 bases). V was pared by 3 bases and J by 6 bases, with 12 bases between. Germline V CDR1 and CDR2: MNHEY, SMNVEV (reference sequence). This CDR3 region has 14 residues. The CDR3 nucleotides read TGTGCCAGCAGTTTGGGGGCGAGCATCAATGAGCAGTTCTTC. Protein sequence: CASSLGASINEQFF.

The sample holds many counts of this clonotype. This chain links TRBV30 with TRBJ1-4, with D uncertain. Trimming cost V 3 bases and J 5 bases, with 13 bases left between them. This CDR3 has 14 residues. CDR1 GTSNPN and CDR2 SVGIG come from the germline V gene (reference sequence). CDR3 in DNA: TGTGCCTGGAGGAGTCGGCCGAGGAATGAAAAACTGTTTTTT. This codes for CAWRSRPRNEKLFF.

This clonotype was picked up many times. The CDR3 sequence is CASSFDLHGYTF. CDR3 sequence (DNA): TGTGCCAGCAGCTTTGACTTACATGGCTACACCTTC. The chain has TRBV5-6 and TRBJ1-2; no clear D. Germline V gives CDR1 SGHDT, CDR2 YYEEEE. The CDR3 is 12 residues long. V gave up 2 bases and J gave up 6 bases, with 8 bases separating them. Drawing the rest from reference TRBV5-6 and TRBJ1-2, the complete variable domain is DAGVTQSPTHLIKTRGQQVTLRCSPKSGHDTVSWYQQALGQGPQFIFQYYEEEERQRGNFPDRFSGHQFPNYSSELNVNALLLGDSALYLCASSFDLHGYTFGSGTRLTVV.

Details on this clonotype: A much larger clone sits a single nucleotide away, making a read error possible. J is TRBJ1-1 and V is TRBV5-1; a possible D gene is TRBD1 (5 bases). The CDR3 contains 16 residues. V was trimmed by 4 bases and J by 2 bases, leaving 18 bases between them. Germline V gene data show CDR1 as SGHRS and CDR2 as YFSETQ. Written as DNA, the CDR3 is TGCGCCAGCAGCCTTTGGGACCTAGGAATTAACACTGAAGCTTTCTTT. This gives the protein CASSLWDLGINTEAFF.

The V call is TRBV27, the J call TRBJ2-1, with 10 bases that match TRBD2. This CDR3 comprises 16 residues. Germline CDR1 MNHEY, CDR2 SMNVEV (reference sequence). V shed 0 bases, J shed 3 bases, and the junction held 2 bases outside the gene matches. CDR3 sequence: CASSLSLAGIYNEQFF. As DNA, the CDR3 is TGTGCCAGCAGTTTATCACTAGCGGGAATCTACAATGAGCAGTTCTTC.

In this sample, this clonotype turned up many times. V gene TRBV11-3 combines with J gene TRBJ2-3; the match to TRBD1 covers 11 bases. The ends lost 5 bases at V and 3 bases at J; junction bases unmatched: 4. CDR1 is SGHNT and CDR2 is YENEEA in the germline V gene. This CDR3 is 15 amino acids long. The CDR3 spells CASSKGQGGTDTQYF. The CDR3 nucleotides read TGTGCCAGCAGCAAGGGACAGGGGGGAACAGATACGCAGTATTTT.

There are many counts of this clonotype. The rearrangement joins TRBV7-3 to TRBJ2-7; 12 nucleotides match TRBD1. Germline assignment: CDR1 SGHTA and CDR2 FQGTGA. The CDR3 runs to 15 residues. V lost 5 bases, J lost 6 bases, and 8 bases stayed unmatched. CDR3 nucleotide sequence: TGTGCCAGCAGCCCACTGGGACAGGGGGCTGGCGAGCAGTACTTC. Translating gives CASSPLGQGAGEQYF.

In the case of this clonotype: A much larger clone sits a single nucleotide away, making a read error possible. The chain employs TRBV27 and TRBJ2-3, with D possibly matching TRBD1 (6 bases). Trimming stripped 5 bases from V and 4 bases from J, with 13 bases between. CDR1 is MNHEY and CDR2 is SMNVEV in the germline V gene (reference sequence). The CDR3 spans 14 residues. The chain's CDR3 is CASSDVQGPDTQYF. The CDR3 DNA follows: TGTGCCAGCAGTGATGTACAGGGCCCAGATACGCAGTATTTT.

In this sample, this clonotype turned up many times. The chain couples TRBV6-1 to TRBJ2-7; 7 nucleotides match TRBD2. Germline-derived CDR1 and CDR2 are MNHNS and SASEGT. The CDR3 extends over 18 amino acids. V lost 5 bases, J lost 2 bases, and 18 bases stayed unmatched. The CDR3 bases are TGTGCCAGCAGTCCAAGACAGCCCAGGGCGGGAGTAACCTACGAGCAGTACTTC. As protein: CASSPRQPRAGVTYEQYF.

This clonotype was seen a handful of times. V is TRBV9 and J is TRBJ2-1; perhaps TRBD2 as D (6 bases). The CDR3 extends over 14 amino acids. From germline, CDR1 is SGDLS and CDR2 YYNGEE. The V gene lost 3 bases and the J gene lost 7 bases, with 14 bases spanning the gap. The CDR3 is CASSGPGVMNEQFF. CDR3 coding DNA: TGTGCCAGCAGCGGACCGGGGGTTATGAATGAGCAGTTCTTC.

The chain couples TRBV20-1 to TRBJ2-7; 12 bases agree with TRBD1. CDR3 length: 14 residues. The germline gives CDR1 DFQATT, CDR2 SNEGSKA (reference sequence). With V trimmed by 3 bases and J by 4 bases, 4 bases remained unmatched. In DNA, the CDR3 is TGCAGTGCTAGCGGGACAGGGGGCGGGTACGAGCAGTACTTC. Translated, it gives CSASGTGGGYEQYF.

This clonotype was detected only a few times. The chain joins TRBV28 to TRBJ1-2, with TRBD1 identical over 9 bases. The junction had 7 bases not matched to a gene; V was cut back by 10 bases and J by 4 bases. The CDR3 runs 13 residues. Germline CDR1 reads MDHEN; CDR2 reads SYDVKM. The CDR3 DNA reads TGTGCCACCGAGACAGGGGGGCTCTATGGCTACACCTTC. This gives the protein CATETGGLYGYTF.